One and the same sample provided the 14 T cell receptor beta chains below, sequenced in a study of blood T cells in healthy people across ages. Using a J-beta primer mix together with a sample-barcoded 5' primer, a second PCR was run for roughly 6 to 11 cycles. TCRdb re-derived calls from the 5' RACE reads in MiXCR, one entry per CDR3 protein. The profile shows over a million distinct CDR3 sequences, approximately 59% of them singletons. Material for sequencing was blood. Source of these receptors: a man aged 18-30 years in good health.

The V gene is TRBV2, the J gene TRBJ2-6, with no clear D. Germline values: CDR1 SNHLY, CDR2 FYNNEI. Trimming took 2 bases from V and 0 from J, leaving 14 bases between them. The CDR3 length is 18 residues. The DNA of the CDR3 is TGTGCCAGCAGTGAACGGCTCCAGTTCACCTCTGGGGCCAACGTCCTGACTTTC. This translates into CASSERLQFTSGANVLTF.

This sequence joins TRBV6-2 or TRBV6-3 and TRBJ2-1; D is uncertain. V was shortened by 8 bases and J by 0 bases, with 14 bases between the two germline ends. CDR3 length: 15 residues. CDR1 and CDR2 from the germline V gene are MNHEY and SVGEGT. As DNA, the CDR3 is TGTGCCAGCCTCCCCCTCTACCCCTCCTACAATGAGCAGTTCTTC. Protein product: CASLPLYPSYNEQFF.

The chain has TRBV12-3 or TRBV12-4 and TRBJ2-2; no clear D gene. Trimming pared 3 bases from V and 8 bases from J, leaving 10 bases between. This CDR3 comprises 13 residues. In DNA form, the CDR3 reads TGTGCCAGCAGTTTGAGACCCGATGGGGAGCTGTTTTTT. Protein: CASSLRPDGELFF.

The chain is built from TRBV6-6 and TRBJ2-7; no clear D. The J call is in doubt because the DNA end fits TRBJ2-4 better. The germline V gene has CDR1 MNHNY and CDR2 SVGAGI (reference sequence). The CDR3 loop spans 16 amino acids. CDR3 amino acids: CASSHPSDLAKNIQYF. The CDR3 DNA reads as TGTGCCAGCAGCCACCCCTCTGACTTAGCCAAAAACATTCAGTACTTC.

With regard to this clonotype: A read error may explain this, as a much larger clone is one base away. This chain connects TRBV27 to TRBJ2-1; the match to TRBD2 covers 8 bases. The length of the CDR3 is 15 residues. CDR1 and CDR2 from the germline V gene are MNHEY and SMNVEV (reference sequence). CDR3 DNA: TGTGCCTGCAGTTTGACCGGGGGGGCTGGCGATGAGCAGTTCTTC. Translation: CACSLTGGAGDEQFF.

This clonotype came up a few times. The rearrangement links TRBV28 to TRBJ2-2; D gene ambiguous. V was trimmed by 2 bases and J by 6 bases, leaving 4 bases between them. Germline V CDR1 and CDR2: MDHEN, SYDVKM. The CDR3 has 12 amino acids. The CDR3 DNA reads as TGTGCCAGCAGTTTACGGCCCGGGGAGCTGTTTTTT. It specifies CASSLRPGELFF.

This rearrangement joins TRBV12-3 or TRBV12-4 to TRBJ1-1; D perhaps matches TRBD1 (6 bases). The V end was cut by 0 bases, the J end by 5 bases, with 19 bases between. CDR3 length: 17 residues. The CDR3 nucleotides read TGTGCCAGCAGTTTAGCCCGCGGGGGCGGGTCGAAGACTGAAGCTTTCTTT. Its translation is CASSLARGGGSKTEAFF.

In DNA form, the CDR3 reads TGTGCCAGCACCGACCCTCTGACAGGCTACGAGCAGTACTTC. This encodes CASTDPLTGYEQYF. This chain uses TRBV6-1 with TRBJ2-7; tentative D call: TRBD1 (6 bases). The germline V gene has CDR1 MNHNS and CDR2 SASEGT. The CDR3 has 14 amino acids. The germline V and J ends were trimmed by 7 bases and 3 bases, with 16 bases remaining between them.

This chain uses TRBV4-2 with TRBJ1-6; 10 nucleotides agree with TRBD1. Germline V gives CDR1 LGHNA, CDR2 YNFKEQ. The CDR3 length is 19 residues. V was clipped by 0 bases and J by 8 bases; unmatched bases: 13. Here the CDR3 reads CASSQDYRWDRGRDSPLHF. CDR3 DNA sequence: TGTGCCAGCAGCCAAGATTACCGTTGGGACAGGGGAAGGGATTCACCCCTCCACTTT.

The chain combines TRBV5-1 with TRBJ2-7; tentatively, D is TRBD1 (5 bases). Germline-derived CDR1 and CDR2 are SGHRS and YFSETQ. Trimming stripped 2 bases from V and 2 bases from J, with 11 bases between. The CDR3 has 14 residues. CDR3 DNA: TGCGCCAGCAGCTTCCTCGACAGAGCCTACGAGCAGTACTTC. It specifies CASSFLDRAYEQYF.

The DNA of the CDR3 is TGTGCCAGCAGTCGGCGAGGGGTCAGGGACAATGAGCAGTTCTTC. Its protein product is CASSRRGVRDNEQFF. This chain joins TRBV28 and TRBJ2-1; D might be TRBD1 or TRBD2, each matching 5 bases. Trimming took off 5 bases at V and 5 bases at J, with 16 bases between the two ends. From germline, CDR1 is MDHEN and CDR2 SYDVKM. The CDR3 has 15 residues.

For the CDR3, the DNA is TGTGCCAGCGACAGGTCCTACGAGCAGTACTTC. Encoded protein: CASDRSYEQYF. The rearrangement uses TRBV6-1 and TRBJ2-7, with D possibly TRBD1 on 6 matching bases. Trimming shortened V by 8 bases and J by 1 base, and 6 bases separated the two germline ends. Germline CDR1 MNHNS, CDR2 SASEGT. This CDR3 has 11 amino acids.

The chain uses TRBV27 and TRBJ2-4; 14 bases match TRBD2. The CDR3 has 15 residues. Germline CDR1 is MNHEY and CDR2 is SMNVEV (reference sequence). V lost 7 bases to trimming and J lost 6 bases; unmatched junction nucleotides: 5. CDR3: CASTSGTSGRNIQYF. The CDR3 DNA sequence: TGTGCCAGCACGAGCGGGACTAGCGGGAGAAACATTCAGTACTTC.

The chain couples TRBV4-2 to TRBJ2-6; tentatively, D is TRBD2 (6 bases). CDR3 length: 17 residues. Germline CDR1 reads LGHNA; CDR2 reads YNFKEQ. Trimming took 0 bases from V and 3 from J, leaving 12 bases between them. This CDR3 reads CASSQDTGVNGANVLTF. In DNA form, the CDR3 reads TGTGCCAGCAGCCAAGATACGGGGGTAAATGGGGCCAACGTCCTGACTTTC.